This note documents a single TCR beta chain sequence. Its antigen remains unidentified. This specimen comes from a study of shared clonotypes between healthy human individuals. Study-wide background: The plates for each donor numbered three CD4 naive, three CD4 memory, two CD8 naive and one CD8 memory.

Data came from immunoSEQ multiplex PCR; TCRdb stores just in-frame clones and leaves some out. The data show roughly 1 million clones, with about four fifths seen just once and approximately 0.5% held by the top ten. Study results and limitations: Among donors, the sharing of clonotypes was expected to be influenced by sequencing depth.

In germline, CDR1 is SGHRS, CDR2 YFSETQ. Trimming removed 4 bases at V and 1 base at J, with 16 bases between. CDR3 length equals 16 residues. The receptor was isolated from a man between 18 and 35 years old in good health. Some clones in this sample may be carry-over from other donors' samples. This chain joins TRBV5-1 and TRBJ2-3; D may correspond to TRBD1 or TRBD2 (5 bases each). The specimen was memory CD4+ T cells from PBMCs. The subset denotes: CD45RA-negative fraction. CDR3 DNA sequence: TGCGCCAGCAGCAAAGGGACCAATGGAGGCACAGATACGCAGTATTTT. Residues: CASSKGTNGGTDTQYF.